One and the same sample provided the 10 T cell receptor beta chains below, sequenced in a study of blood T cell repertoires in COVID-19. The repertoire was sequenced with immunoSEQ multiplex PCR; TCRdb's copy has only in-frame clones and lacks some. This table has about 80,000 clones, about 72% appearing once. The sample comprised peripheral blood. These receptor sequences come from a man aged 70 or older with active or convalescent COVID-19.

The J gene is TRBJ2-2, the V gene TRBV20-1; D gene unclear. CDR1 and CDR2 (germline): DFQATT, SNEGSKA (reference sequence). There are 10 residues in the CDR3. Trimming cost V 5 bases and J 10 bases, with 8 bases left between them. CDR3: CSAPYPELFF. CDR3 DNA: TGCAGTGCTCCCTACCCGGAGCTGTTTTTT.

The V gene is TRBV13, the J gene TRBJ1-1; no firm D call. The CDR3 extends over 13 amino acids. Germline V lookup: CDR1 PRHDT, CDR2 FYEKMQ (reference sequence). V was pared by 2 bases and J by 1 base, with 5 bases between. The CDR3 DNA follows: TGTGCCAGCAGCTTATTACAGAACACTGAAGCTTTCTTT. This codes for CASSLLQNTEAFF.

CDR3 bases: TGCGCCAGCAGTTTCTCGTTGGACACTCAACGGGAGCAGTACTTC. Its protein product is CASSFSLDTQREQYF. The chain carries TRBV10-2 and TRBJ2-7; D may be TRBD1 (5 bases). Trimming stripped 5 bases from V and 7 bases from J, with 21 bases between. The CDR3 totals 15 residues. Germline assignment: CDR1 WSHSY and CDR2 SAAADI.

The chain has TRBV28 and TRBJ2-7; 8 nucleotides line up with TRBD1. The CDR3 extends over 13 amino acids. Germline CDR1 and CDR2: MDHEN and SYDVKM. Trimming took 11 bases from V and 4 from J; bases not matched to a gene: 10. The CDR3 sequence is CASLRGTGYEQYF. The CDR3 DNA follows: TGTGCCTCCCTCAGGGGGACAGGTTACGAGCAGTACTTC.

The V call is TRBV27, the J call TRBJ2-2, with 10 positions matching TRBD1. CDR1 and CDR2 (germline): MNHEY, SMNVEV (reference sequence). V was clipped by 5 bases and J by 3 bases; unmatched bases: 9. CDR3 length equals 17 residues. Written as DNA, the CDR3 is TGTGCCAGCAGTACCCCATCCGGGACAGGGGACACCGGGGAGCTGTTTTTT. Translating gives CASSTPSGTGDTGELFF.

The chain employs TRBV24-1 and TRBJ1-5; D possibly corresponds to TRBD1 (6 bases). CDR3 length: 13 residues. Germline V gene sequence: CDR1 KGHDR, CDR2 SFDVKD. V lost 5 bases and J lost 3, with 7 bases in between. The CDR3 loop is CATSGQDNQPQHF. In DNA form, the CDR3 reads TGTGCCACCAGTGGACAGGACAATCAGCCCCAGCATTTT.

This sequence joins TRBV19 and TRBJ1-1; D perhaps matches TRBD1 (5 bases). V shed 7 bases and J shed 1 base, with 25 bases lying between them. The CDR3 contains 18 residues. Germline CDR1 LNHDA, CDR2 SQIVND (reference sequence). The CDR3 loop reads CASKGTRRASGENTEAFF. The CDR3 bases are TGTGCCAGTAAAGGAACACGCAGGGCGTCAGGTGAGAACACTGAAGCTTTCTTT.

J is TRBJ1-4 and V is TRBV4-1; 8 bases align to TRBD1. The J segment lost 7 bases and the V segment lost 4 bases, leaving 5 bases of the junction unmatched. The CDR3 length is 14 residues. The germline V gene has CDR1 MGHRA and CDR2 YSYEKL. CDR3 nucleotides: TGCGCCAGCAGCCCGCAGGGGGCGCTTGAAAAACTGTTTTTT. Amino acids: CASSPQGALEKLFF.

The rearrangement links TRBV9 to TRBJ1-3; 12 bases map to TRBD1. Germline loops: CDR1 SGDLS, CDR2 YYNGEE. The CDR3 contains 18 residues. V shed 3 bases, J shed 0 bases, and the junction held 7 bases outside the gene matches. This CDR3 is CASSANPGQGASGNTIYF. Here the CDR3 DNA reads TGTGCCAGCAGCGCCAACCCGGGACAGGGGGCCTCTGGAAACACCATATATTTT. The full variable domain, rest sourced from reference TRBV9 and TRBJ1-3, is DSGVTQTPKHLITATGQRVTLRCSPRSGDLSVYWYQQSLDQGLQFLIQYYNGEERAKGNILERFSAQQFPDLHSELNLSSLELGDSALYFCASSANPGQGASGNTIYFGEGSWLTVV.

This sequence joins TRBV15 and TRBJ1-1, with 7 bases matching TRBD1. Losses at the gene ends were 1 base for V and 3 bases for J; bases not matched to a gene: 8. The germline V gene encodes CDR1 LNHNV and CDR2 YYDKDF (reference sequence). The CDR3 has 16 amino acids. The DNA of the CDR3 is TGTGCCACCAGCAGAGGGCTACAGGGGCTAGACACTGAAGCTTTCTTT. Its protein is CATSRGLQGLDTEAFF.